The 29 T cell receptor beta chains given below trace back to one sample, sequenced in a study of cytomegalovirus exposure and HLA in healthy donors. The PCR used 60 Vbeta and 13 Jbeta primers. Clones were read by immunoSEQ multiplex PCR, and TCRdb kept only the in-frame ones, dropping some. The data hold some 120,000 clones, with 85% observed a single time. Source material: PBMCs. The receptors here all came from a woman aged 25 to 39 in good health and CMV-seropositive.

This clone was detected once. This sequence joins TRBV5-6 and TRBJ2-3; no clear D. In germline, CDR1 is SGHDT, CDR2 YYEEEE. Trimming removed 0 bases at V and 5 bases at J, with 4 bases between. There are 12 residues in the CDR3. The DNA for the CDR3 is TGTGCCAGCAGCTTGGGACTAGATACGCAGTATTTT. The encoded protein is CASSLGLDTQYF. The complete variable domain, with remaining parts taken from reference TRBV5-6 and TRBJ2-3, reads DAGVTQSPTHLIKTRGQQVTLRCSPKSGHDTVSWYQQALGQGPQFIFQYYEEEERQRGNFPDRFSGHQFPNYSSELNVNALLLGDSALYLCASSLGLDTQYFGPGTRLTVL.

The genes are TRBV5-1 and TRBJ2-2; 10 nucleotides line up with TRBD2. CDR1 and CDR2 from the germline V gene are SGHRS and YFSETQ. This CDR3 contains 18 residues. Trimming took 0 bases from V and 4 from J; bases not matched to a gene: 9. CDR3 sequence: CASSLGLAGEWGTGELFF. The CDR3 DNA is TGCGCCAGCAGCTTGGGCCTAGCGGGAGAGTGGGGCACCGGGGAGCTGTTTTTT.

The CDR3 loop is CASNLGRGTEAFF. The CDR3 DNA follows: TGTGCCAGTAATCTTGGGAGGGGCACTGAAGCTTTCTTT. The chain joins TRBV6-5 to TRBJ1-1; TRBD1 is a possible D gene (5 bases). Germline CDR1 reads MNHEY; CDR2 reads SVGAGI. The CDR3 has 13 residues. The V end was cut by 9 bases, the J end by 4 bases, with 15 bases between.

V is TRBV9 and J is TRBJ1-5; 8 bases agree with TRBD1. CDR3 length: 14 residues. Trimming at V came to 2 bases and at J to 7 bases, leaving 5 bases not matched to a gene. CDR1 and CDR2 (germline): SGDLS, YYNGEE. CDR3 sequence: CASSVGQEGQPQHF. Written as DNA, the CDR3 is TGTGCCAGCAGCGTGGGACAGGAGGGCCAGCCCCAGCATTTT.

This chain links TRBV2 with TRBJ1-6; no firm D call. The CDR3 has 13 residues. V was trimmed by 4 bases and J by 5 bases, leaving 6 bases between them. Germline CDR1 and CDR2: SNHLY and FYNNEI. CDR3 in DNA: TGTGCCAGCAGTGTCAGGAATAATTCACCCCTCCACTTT. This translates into CASSVRNNSPLHF.

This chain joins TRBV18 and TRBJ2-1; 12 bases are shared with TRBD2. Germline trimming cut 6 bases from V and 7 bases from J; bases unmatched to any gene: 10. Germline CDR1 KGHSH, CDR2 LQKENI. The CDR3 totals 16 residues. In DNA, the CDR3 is TGTGCCAGCTCCTTCTCTAGCGGGAGGGCCTCAAATGAGCAGTTCTTC. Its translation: CASSFSSGRASNEQFF.

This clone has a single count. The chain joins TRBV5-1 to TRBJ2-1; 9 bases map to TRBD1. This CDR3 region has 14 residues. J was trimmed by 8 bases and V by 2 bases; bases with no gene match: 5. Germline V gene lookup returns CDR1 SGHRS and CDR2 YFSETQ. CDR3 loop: CASSFGTGWDEQFF. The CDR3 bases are TGCGCCAGCAGCTTCGGGACAGGGTGGGATGAGCAGTTCTTC.

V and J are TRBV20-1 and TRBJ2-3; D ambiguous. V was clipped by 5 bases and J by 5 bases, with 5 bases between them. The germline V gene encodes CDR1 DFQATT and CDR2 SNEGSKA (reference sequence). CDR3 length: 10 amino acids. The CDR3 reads CSARVDTQYF. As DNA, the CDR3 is TGCAGTGCTCGGGTAGATACGCAGTATTTT.

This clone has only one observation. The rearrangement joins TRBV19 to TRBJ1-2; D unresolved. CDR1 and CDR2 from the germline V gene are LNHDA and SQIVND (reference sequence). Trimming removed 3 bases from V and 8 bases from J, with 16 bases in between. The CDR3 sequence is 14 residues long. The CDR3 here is CASSILRKREGYTF. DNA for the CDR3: TGTGCCAGTAGTATCCTGCGGAAACGGGAGGGCTACACCTTC.

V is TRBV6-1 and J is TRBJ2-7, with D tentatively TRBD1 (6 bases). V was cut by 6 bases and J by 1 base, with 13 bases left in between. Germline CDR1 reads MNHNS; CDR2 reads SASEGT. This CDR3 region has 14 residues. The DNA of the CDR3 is TGTGCCAGCAGGGTGGGCCAGGGGTCCTACGAGCAGTACTTC. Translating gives CASRVGQGSYEQYF.

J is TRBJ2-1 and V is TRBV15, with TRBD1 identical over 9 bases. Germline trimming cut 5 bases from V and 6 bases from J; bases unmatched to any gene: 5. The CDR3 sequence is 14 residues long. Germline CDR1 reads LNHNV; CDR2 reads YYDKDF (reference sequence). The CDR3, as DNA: TGTGCCACCAGCGTGGACAGGGGCTGCAATGAGCAGTTCTTC. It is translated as CATSVDRGCNEQFF.

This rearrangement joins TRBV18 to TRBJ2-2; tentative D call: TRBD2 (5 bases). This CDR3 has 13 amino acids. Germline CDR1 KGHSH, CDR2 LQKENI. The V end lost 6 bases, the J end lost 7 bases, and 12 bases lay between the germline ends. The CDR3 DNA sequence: TGTGCCAGCTCTCAAAGTGGAGGCGGGGAGCTGTTTTTT. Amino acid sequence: CASSQSGGGELFF.

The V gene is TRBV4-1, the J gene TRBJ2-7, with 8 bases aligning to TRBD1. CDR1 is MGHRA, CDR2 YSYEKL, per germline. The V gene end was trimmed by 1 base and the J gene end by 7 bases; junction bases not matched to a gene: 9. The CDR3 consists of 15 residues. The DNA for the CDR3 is TGCGCCAGCAGCCAAGTGGACAGGGAGGTGAGGGAGCAGTACTTC. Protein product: CASSQVDREVREQYF.

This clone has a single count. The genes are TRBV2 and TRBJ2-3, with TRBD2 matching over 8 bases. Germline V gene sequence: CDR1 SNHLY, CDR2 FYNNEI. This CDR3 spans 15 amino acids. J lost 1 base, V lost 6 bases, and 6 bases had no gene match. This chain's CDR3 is CASRGGGLGTDTQYF. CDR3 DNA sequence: TGTGCCAGCAGAGGGGGGGGACTAGGCACAGATACGCAGTATTTT.

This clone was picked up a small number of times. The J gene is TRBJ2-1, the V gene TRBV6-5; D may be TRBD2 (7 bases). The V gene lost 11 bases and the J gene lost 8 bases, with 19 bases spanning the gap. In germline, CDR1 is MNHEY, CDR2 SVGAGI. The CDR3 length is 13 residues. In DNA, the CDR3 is TGTGCCCTCGGGGAGGGGGAGGTCGATGAGCAGTTCTTC. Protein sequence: CALGEGEVDEQFF.

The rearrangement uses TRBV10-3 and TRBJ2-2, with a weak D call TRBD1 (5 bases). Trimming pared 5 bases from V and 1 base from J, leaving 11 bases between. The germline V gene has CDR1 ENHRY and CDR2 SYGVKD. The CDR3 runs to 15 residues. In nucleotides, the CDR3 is TGTGCCATCAGTTCAGGGAATCGGAACACCGGGGAGCTGTTTTTT. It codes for CAISSGNRNTGELFF.

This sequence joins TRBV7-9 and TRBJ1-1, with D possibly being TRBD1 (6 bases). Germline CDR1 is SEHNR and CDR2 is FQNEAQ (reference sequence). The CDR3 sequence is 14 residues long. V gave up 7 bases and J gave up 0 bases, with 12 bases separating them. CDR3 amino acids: CASNRESVNTEAFF. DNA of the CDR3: TGTGCCAGCAACAGGGAATCGGTGAACACTGAAGCTTTCTTT.

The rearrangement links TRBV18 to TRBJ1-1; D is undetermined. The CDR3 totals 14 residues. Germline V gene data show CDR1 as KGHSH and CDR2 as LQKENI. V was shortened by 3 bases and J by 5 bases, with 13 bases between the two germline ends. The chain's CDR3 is CASSPAWGGTEAFF. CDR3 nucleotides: TGTGCCAGCTCACCCGCCTGGGGAGGGACTGAAGCTTTCTTT.

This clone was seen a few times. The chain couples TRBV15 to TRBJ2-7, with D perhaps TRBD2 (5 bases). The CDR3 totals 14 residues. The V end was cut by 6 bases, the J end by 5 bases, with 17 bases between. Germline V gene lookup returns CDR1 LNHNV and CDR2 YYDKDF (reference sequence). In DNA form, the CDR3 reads TGTGCCACCAGTCCCCGGGTCGCGGGCCACGAGCAGTACTTC. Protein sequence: CATSPRVAGHEQYF.

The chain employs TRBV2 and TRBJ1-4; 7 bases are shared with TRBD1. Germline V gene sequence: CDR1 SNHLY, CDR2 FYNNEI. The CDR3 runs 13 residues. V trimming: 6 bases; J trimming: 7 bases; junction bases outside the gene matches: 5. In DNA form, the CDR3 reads TGTGCCAGCAGCCTCCAGGGGGGTGAAAAACTGTTTTTT. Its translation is CASSLQGGEKLFF.

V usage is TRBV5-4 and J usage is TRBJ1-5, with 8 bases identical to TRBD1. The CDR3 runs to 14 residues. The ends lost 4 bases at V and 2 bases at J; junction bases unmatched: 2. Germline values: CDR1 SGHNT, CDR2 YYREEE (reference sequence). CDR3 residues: CASSPGQGNQPQHF. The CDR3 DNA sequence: TGTGCCAGCAGCCCGGGACAGGGCAATCAGCCCCAGCATTTT. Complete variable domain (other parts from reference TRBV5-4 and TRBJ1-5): ETGVTQSPTHLIKTRGQQVTLRCSSQSGHNTVSWYQQALGQGPQFIFQYYREEENGRGNFPPRFSGLQFPNYSSELNVNALELDDSALYLCASSPGQGNQPQHFGDGTRLSIL.

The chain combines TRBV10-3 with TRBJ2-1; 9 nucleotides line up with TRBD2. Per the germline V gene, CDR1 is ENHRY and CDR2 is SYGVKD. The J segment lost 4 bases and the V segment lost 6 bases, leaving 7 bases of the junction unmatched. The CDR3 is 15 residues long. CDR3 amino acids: CAIRGSGGLYNEQFF. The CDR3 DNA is TGTGCCATCAGGGGCAGCGGGGGGTTATACAATGAGCAGTTCTTC.

CDR3 protein: CASSPRGTGQGFEKLFF. The CDR3 DNA is TGTGCCAGCTCACCTCGGGGAACGGGACAGGGATTCGAAAAACTGTTTTTT. V is TRBV18 and J is TRBJ1-4; TRBD1 matches at 9 bases. With V trimmed by 3 bases and J by 8 bases, 13 bases remained unmatched. The CDR3 sequence is 17 residues long. Germline assignment: CDR1 KGHSH and CDR2 LQKENI.

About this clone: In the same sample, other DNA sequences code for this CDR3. The chain's CDR3 is CASSYSGTGEAFF. CDR3 sequence (DNA): TGTGCCAGCAGTTACTCGGGTACAGGTGAAGCTTTCTTT. This rearrangement joins TRBV6-5 to TRBJ1-1, with D possibly being TRBD1 (5 bases). The CDR3 spans 13 residues. The V and J ends lost 0 bases and 7 bases respectively, with 9 bases between them. Germline V CDR1 and CDR2: MNHEY, SVGAGI.

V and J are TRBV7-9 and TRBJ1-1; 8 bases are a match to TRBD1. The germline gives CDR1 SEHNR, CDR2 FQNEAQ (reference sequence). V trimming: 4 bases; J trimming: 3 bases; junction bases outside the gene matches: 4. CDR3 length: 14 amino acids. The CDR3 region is CASSSDRVDTEAFF. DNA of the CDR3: TGTGCCAGCAGCTCGGACAGGGTAGACACTGAAGCTTTCTTT.

CDR3 protein: CASSSSGTSGSLAKNIQYF. The CDR3 coding sequence is TGTGCCAGCAGCTCCTCCGGGACTAGCGGGTCCCTAGCCAAAAACATTCAGTACTTC. The V and J genes are TRBV11-1 and TRBJ2-4; 12 bases align to TRBD2. Germline trimming cut 4 bases from V and 0 bases from J; bases unmatched to any gene: 10. Germline CDR1 reads SGHAT; CDR2 reads FQDESV (reference sequence). The CDR3 totals 19 residues.

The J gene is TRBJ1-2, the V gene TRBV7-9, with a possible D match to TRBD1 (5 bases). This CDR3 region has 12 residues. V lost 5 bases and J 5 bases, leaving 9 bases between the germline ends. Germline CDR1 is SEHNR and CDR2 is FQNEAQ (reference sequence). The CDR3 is CASSGGSYGYTF. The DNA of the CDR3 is TGTGCCAGCAGCGGGGGGAGTTATGGCTACACCTTC. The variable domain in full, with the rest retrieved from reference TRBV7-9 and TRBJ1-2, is DTGVSQNPRHKITKRGQNVTFRCDPISEHNRLYWYRQTLGQGPEFLTYFQNEAQLEKSRLLSDRFSAERPKGSFSTLEIQRTEQGDSAMYLCASSGGSYGYTFGSGTRLTVV.

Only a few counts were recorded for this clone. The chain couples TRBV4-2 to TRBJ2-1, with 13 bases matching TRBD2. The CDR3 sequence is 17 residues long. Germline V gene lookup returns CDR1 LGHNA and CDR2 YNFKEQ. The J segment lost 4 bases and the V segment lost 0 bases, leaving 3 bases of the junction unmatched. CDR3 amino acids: CASSQEGLAGRYNEQFF. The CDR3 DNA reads TGTGCCAGCAGCCAAGAGGGACTAGCGGGAAGATACAATGAGCAGTTCTTC.

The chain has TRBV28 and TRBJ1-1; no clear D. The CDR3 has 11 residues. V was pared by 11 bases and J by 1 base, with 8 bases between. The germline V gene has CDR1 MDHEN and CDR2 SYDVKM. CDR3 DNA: TGTGCCTCCTACCAGAACACTGAAGCTTTCTTT. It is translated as CASYQNTEAFF.